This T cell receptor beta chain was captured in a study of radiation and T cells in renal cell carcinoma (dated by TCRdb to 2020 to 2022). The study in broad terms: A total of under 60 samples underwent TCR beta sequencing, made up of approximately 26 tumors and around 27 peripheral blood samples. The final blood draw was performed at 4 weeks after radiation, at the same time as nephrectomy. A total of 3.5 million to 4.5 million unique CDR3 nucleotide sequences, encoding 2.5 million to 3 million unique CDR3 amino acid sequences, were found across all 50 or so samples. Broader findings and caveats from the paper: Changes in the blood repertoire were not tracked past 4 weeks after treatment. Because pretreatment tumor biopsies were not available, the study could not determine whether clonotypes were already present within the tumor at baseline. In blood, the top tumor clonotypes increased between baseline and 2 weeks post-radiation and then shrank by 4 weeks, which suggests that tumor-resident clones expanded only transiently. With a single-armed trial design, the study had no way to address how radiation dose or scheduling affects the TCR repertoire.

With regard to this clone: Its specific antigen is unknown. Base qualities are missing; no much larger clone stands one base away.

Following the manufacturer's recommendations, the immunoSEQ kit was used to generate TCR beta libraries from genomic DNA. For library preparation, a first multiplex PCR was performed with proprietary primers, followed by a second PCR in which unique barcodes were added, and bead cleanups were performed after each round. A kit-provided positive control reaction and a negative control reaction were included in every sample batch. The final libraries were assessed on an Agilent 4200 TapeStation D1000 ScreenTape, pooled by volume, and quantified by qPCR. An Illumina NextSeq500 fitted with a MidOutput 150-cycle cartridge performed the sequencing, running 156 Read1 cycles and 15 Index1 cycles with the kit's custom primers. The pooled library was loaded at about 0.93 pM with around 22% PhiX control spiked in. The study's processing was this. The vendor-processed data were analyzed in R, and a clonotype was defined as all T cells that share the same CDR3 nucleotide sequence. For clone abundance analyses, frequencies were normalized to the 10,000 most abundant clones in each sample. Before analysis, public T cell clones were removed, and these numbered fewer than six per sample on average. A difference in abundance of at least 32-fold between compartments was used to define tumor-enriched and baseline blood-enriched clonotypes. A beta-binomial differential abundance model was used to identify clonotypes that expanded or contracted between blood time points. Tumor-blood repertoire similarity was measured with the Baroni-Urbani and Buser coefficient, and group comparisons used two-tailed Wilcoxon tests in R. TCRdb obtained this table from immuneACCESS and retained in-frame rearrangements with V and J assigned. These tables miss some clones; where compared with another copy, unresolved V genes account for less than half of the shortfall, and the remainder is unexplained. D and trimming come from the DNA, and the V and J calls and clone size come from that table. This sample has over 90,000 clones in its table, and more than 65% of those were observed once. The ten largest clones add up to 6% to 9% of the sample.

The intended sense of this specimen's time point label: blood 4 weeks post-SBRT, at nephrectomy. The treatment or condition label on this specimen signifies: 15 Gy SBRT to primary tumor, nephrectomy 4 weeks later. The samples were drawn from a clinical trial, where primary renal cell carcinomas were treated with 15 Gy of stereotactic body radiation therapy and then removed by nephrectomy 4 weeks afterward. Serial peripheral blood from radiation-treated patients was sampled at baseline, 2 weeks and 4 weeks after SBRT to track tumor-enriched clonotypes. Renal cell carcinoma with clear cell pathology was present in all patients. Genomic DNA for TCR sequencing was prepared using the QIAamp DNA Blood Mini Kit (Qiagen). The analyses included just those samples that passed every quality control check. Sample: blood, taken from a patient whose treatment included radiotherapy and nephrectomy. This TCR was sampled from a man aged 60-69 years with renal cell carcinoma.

The sequenced DNA is TGTGCCAGCAGTCAAGCGGGAGGGCGTACCGGGGAGCTGTTTTTT. The translation is CASSQAGGRTGELFF. The chain uses TRBV27 and TRBJ2-2; 10 nucleotides in the junction match TRBD2. Reading the germline V gene (reference sequence) gives CDR1 MNHEY and CDR2 SMNVEV. From the cysteine up to the phenylalanine, the CDR3 has a length of 15 residues. Only the CDR3 part of the read is kept: 45 bases, read in frame from the first base. The junction shows trimming of 5 bases on V and 5 bases on J, and the gene matches do not reach 5 bases of it.